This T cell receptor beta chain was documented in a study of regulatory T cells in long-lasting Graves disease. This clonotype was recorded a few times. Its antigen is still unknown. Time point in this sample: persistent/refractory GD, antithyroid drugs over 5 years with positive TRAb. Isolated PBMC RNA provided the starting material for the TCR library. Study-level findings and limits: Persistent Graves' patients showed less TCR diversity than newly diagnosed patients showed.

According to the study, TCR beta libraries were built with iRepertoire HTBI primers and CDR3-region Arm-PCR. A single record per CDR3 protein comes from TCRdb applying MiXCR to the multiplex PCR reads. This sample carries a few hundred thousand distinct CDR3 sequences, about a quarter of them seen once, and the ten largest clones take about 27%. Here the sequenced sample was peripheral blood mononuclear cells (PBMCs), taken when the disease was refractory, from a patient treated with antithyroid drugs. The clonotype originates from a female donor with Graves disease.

CDR3 sequence (DNA): TGCAGTGCTAGCCCGGACAGGGTCTATGGCTACACCTTC. As protein: CSASPDRVYGYTF. The V gene is TRBV20-1, the J gene TRBJ1-2, with 8 bases aligning to TRBD1. The CDR3 extends over 13 amino acids. Looked up from germline, CDR1 is DFQATT and CDR2 is SNEGSKA (reference sequence). The V segment lost 3 bases and the J segment 4 bases; nucleotides outside the gene matches: 4.